A single sample is the source of the 14 T cell receptor beta chains below, sequenced in a study of T cells in Graves' hyperthyroidism and ophthalmopathy. It was RNA transcripts that yielded the amplified TCR beta CDR3 regions. The HTBI primer set drove a first-round RT-PCR of the TCR CDR3. TCRdb re-derived calls from the multiplex PCR reads in MiXCR, one entry per CDR3 protein. The sample holds about 150,000 distinct CDR3 sequences, roughly a fifth seen once. The sequencing sample was made of blood. All receptors come from a woman aged 50 to 60 with Graves' hyperthyroidism that later progressed to Graves' ophthalmopathy.

The table lists this clonotype with many counts. This sequence joins TRBV6-1 and TRBJ2-3; D perhaps matches TRBD1 (7 bases). CDR3 length equals 14 residues. V lost 8 bases to trimming and J lost 0 bases, with 12 bases between them. Germline V CDR1 and CDR2: MNHNS, SASEGT. The CDR3 loop is CASQGDSSTDTQYF. DNA for the CDR3: TGTGCCAGCCAGGGGGACTCTAGCACAGATACGCAGTATTTT.

This clonotype was seen ten or more times. The V call is TRBV28, the J call TRBJ1-2; D gene uncertain. Between the trimmed V and J ends, which lost 2 bases and 5 bases, there was a span of 6 bases. The CDR3 has 12 amino acids. CDR1 and CDR2 (germline): MDHEN, SYDVKM. The CDR3 bases are TGTGCCAGCAGTTTAACGGGATATGGCTACACCTTC. Amino acid sequence: CASSLTGYGYTF.

This clonotype was counted many times. V is TRBV28 and J is TRBJ1-5, with a possible D match to TRBD1 (5 bases). The V gene's germline CDR1 is MDHEN and CDR2 SYDVKM. V was cut by 5 bases and J by 4 bases, with 9 bases left in between. The CDR3 length is 13 residues. CDR3 amino acids: CASSRGRNQPQHF. CDR3 DNA sequence: TGTGCCAGCAGTAGGGGACGTAATCAGCCCCAGCATTTT.

Many counts were recorded for this clonotype. This chain uses TRBV5-1 with TRBJ2-5; 11 positions agree with TRBD2. Trimming took 2 bases from V and 6 from J; bases not matched to a gene: 9. The CDR3 covers 16 residues. CDR1 SGHRS and CDR2 YFSETQ come from the germline V gene. Here the CDR3 reads CASSFLAGGPEKTQYF. The CDR3 DNA reads TGCGCCAGCAGCTTTTTAGCGGGAGGGCCTGAGAAGACCCAGTACTTC.

This clonotype occurred many times. The gene calls are TRBV11-3 and TRBJ2-1; TRBD1 matches at 7 bases. Germline V lookup: CDR1 SGHNT, CDR2 YENEEA. Trimming took 5 bases from V and 0 from J; bases not matched to a gene: 4. The CDR3 is 15 residues long. The CDR3 region has the DNA TGTGCCAGCAGCCTGGGGGACAGCTCCTACAATGAGCAGTTCTTC. Amino acids: CASSLGDSSYNEQFF.

This clonotype was recorded a few times. This chain uses TRBV7-9 with TRBJ2-7; 8 bases match TRBD1. Germline V gene lookup returns CDR1 SEHNR and CDR2 FQNEAQ (reference sequence). This CDR3 contains 16 residues. Trimming cost V 5 bases and J 0 bases; bases outside gene matches: 9. The CDR3 here is CASSPTGAGFSYEQYF. The CDR3 DNA reads TGTGCCAGCAGCCCGACAGGGGCGGGGTTCTCCTACGAGCAGTACTTC.

A word on this clonotype: A read error may be the cause here, since a much bigger clone is one base away. This chain joins TRBV6-1 and TRBJ1-1; the D is unclear. CDR1 and CDR2 (germline): MNHNS, SASEGT. The germline V and J ends were trimmed by 7 bases and 1 base, with 10 bases remaining between them. This CDR3 is built from 13 residues. The CDR3 nucleotides are TGTGCCAGCATGGGCGGAACGAACACTGAAGCTTTCTTT. Its translation: CASMGGTNTEAFF.

The chain employs TRBV11-2 and TRBJ1-3, with D maybe TRBD1 (5 bases). The CDR3 has 15 residues. Per the germline V gene, CDR1 is SGHAT and CDR2 is FQNNGV. V was clipped by 4 bases and J by 3 bases, with 13 bases between them. This CDR3 reads CASSYTRGGGNTIYF. The CDR3 DNA sequence: TGTGCCAGCAGCTACACACGGGGGGGTGGAAACACCATATATTTT.

Ten or more counts support this clonotype. This chain uses TRBV5-1 with TRBJ2-1; D is tentatively TRBD1 or TRBD2 (5 bases each). The V end lost 4 bases, the J end lost 6 bases, and 20 bases lay between the germline ends. Germline CDR1 reads SGHRS; CDR2 reads YFSETQ. The CDR3 covers 16 residues. CDR3 coding DNA: TGCGCCAGCAGCGGGGGATTGTCTATCGGGGTCAATGAGCAGTTCTTC. It specifies CASSGGLSIGVNEQFF. Full variable domain (remainder filled in from reference TRBV5-1 and TRBJ2-1): KAGVTQTPRYLIKTRGQQVTLSCSPISGHRSVSWYQQTPGQGLQFLFEYFSETQRNKGNFPGRFSGRQFSNSRSEMNVSTLELGDSALYLCASSGGLSIGVNEQFFGPGTRLTVL.

This clonotype appeared many times. This chain connects TRBV6-2 or TRBV6-3 to TRBJ1-2; 7 nucleotides match TRBD1. Germline V gene data show CDR1 as MNHEY and CDR2 as SVGEGT. The CDR3 has 14 residues. Trimming took 4 bases from V and 0 from J; bases not matched to a gene: 2. The CDR3 coding sequence is TGTGCCAGCAGTTCCGGGACAGCTAACTATGGCTACACCTTC. This sequence encodes CASSSGTANYGYTF.

There are many counts of this clonotype. V is TRBV9 and J is TRBJ2-1; 8 bases are a match to TRBD1. Germline lookup yields CDR1 SGDLS and CDR2 YYNGEE. The CDR3 sequence is 15 residues long. The V segment lost 0 bases and the J segment 5 bases; nucleotides outside the gene matches: 4. CDR3 region: CASSVGGQGHNEQFF. In nucleotides, the CDR3 is TGTGCCAGCAGCGTAGGCGGACAGGGTCACAATGAGCAGTTCTTC.

This clonotype was counted at least ten times. The gene calls are TRBV7-9 and TRBJ2-7; 7 bases fit TRBD2. Per germline, CDR1 SEHNR and CDR2 FQNEAQ (reference sequence). V dropped 3 bases and J dropped 3; count of bases not matched to a gene: 5. CDR3 size: 14 residues. The CDR3 DNA sequence: TGTGCCAGCAGCTTGGGCCCGGGGGGCTACGAGCAGTACTTC. This translates into CASSLGPGGYEQYF.

For this clonotype: A much larger clone lies one base from this, so it may be a read error. The chain employs TRBV5-1 and TRBJ2-5, with D unclear. The DNA end favors TRBJ2-1, so the J call may be wrong. Germline V CDR1 and CDR2: SGHRS, YFSETQ. The CDR3 runs 10 residues. In nucleotides, the CDR3 is TGCGCCAGCAGTTTGGAGACCCAGTTCTTC. Residues: CASSLETQFF.

At least ten counts were recorded for this clonotype. The gene calls are TRBV5-1 and TRBJ2-7; D is possibly TRBD2 (6 bases). The CDR3 contains 15 residues. CDR1 is SGHRS and CDR2 is YFSETQ in the germline V gene. V lost 3 bases and J 5 bases, leaving 18 bases between the germline ends. The CDR3 nucleotides read TGCGCCAGCAGCTCGGAGGGCCGTACTTTCGACGAGCAGTACTTC. Its translation is CASSSEGRTFDEQYF.